This T cell receptor (beta chain) was profiled in a study of blood T cell repertoires in COVID-19. This clone was detected only a few times. Here immunoSEQ multiplex PCR was the method, and the copy in TCRdb shows in-frame clones only, minus some. The data hold more than 300,000 clones, with about 82% observed a single time. Germline assignment: CDR1 MDHEN and CDR2 SYDVKM. The CDR3 is made up of 14 amino acids. V dropped 5 bases and J dropped 1 base, with 11 bases sitting between them. The sequence was obtained from a woman aged 45-65 years with acute or convalescent COVID-19. This chain joins TRBV28 and TRBJ1-1; D is perhaps TRBD1 (6 bases). The material sequenced was peripheral blood. The CDR3 sequence is CASSRKDRNTEAFF. The CDR3 DNA sequence: TGTGCCAGCAGTCGTAAGGACAGGAACACTGAAGCTTTCTTT.